The clone carrying this T cell receptor (beta chain) was detected only a few times. Time point described: newly diagnosed GD, antithyroid drugs for less than 3 months. Following extraction of RNA from PBMCs, that RNA was used to make the TCR library. The data were taken from a study of regulatory T cells in long-lasting Graves disease. CDR3-region Arm-PCR and iRepertoire HTBI primers produced the TCR beta libraries. Via MiXCR, TCRdb re-called the multiplex PCR reads, giving one row per CDR3 protein. This table has a few hundred thousand distinct CDR3 sequences, roughly 10% appearing once. CDR1 is LGHNA, CDR2 YSLEER, per germline. The ends were cut back, 4 bases at V and 3 bases at J, with 19 bases in the middle. The CDR3 covers 17 residues. This same sample was also part of a study on T cells in Graves' hyperthyroidism and ophthalmopathy.

This TCR derives from a woman under 30 with Graves disease. V is TRBV4-3 and J is TRBJ2-1; unclear D gene. This specimen consisted of peripheral blood mononuclear cells (PBMCs), obtained at new diagnosis, from a patient treated with antithyroid drugs. The CDR3 sequence is CASSPNIETEIYNEQFF. The DNA of the CDR3 is TGCGCCAGCAGCCCCAACATCGAAACCGAGATCTACAATGAGCAGTTCTTC.